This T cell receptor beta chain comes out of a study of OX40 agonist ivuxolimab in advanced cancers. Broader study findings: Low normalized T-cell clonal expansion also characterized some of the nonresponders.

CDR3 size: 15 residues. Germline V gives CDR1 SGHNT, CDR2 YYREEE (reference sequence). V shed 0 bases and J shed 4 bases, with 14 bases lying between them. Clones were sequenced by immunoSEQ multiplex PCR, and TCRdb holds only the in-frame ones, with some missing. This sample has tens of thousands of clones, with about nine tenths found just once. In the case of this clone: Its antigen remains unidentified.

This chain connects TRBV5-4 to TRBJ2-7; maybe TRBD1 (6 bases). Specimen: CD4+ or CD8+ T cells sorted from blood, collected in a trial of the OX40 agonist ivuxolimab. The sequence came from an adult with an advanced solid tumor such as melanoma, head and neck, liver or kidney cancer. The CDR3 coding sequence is TGTGCCAGCAGCTTGGAACCAGGGGAAAGGTACGAGCAGTACTTC. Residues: CASSLEPGERYEQYF.